This T cell receptor beta chain was captured by sequencing in a study of CD8+ T cells in alopecia areata. This clone was observed once. cDNA prepared by RNA extraction and subsequent reverse transcription served as the template for sequencing. Measured with immunoSEQ multiplex PCR; TCRdb has only the in-frame clones, and not every one. This table holds around 69,000 clones, approximately 60% found once. The CDR3 is 14 residues long. V was pared by 6 bases and J by 4 bases, with 16 bases between. Germline CDR1 is SQVTM and CDR2 is ANQGSEA. The chain is built from TRBV29-1 and TRBJ2-1; a weak D match, TRBD1 (6 bases). The clonotype was recovered from a human donor with alopecia areata. The source was CD8+ T cells sorted from blood, collected at week 0. CDR3 coding DNA: TGCAGCGTGGAGGACAGATCCCTATACAATGAGCAGTTCTTC. Translated: CSVEDRSLYNEQFF.